These 25 T cell receptor beta chains were all obtained from the same sample, sequenced in a study of blood T cell repertoires in COVID-19. Generated by immunoSEQ multiplex PCR, the TCRdb table keeps only in-frame clones and is missing some. Among approximately 310,000 clones, 85% were seen once, and the ten largest hold around 1.8%. Sequencing was performed on PBMCs or T cells enriched from blood (not recorded which). Every receptor here comes from a woman aged 30 to 39 who had been exposed to COVID-19.

J is TRBJ1-6 and V is TRBV2; the D gene is possibly TRBD1 (5 bases). The CDR3 totals 16 residues. In germline, CDR1 is SNHLY, CDR2 FYNNEI. The V end lost 2 bases, the J end lost 7 bases, and 15 bases lay between the germline ends. DNA for the CDR3: TGTGCCAGCAGTGAATCAGGGCCCGCGGTGAATTCACCCCTCCACTTT. Translation: CASSESGPAVNSPLHF.

The chain links TRBV2 to TRBJ1-5; the D is unclear. The ends were cut back, 5 bases at V and 1 base at J, with 15 bases in the middle. Germline V gives CDR1 SNHLY, CDR2 FYNNEI. This CDR3 spans 16 amino acids. The CDR3 loop reads CASSRNVGSSNQPQHF. DNA of the CDR3: TGTGCCAGCAGTCGCAACGTGGGCAGCAGCAATCAGCCCCAGCATTTT.

The chain joins TRBV19 to TRBJ1-1; 11 bases align to TRBD1. Germline values: CDR1 LNHDA, CDR2 SQIVND (reference sequence). V dropped 7 bases and J dropped 4; count of bases not matched to a gene: 5. CDR3 size: 14 residues. In nucleotides, the CDR3 is TGTGCCAGTAAAACCGGGACAGGGGGCACTGAAGCTTTCTTT. Translation gives CASKTGTGGTEAFF.

This clone was counted once. The J gene is TRBJ2-1, the V gene TRBV19; 8 bases align to TRBD1. The J segment lost 9 bases and the V segment lost 2 bases, leaving 12 bases of the junction unmatched. The germline gives CDR1 LNHDA, CDR2 SQIVND (reference sequence). This CDR3 has 16 residues. CDR3 coding DNA: TGTGCCAGTAGTATAAGGACCGGACAGGGACAGTCTGAGCAGTTCTTC. It specifies CASSIRTGQGQSEQFF.

V gene TRBV7-9 combines with J gene TRBJ1-5; TRBD1 aligns across 7 bases. The CDR3 contains 14 residues. After removal of 6 bases from V and 5 bases from J, the junction contained 7 bases not matched to a gene. Germline CDR1 and CDR2: SEHNR and FQNEAQ (reference sequence). DNA of the CDR3: TGTGCCAGCAGTCAGCAGGGGGGCCATCAGCCCCAGCATTTT. It codes for CASSQQGGHQPQHF.

J is TRBJ1-3 and V is TRBV4-3; D remains unclear. V was shortened by 1 base and J by 3 bases, with 7 bases between the two germline ends. This CDR3 is built from 14 residues. Germline V lookup: CDR1 LGHNA, CDR2 YSLEER. CDR3 nucleotides: TGCGCCAGCAGCCAAGTCCCCCATGGAAACACCATATATTTT. Translating gives CASSQVPHGNTIYF.

The V gene is TRBV4-3, the J gene TRBJ1-4; maybe TRBD1 (5 bases). Germline V CDR1 and CDR2: LGHNA, YSLEER. The V gene lost 0 bases and the J gene lost 4 bases, with 9 bases spanning the gap. The CDR3 is made up of 15 amino acids. The CDR3 protein is CASSQENRSNEKLFF. The CDR3 DNA reads TGCGCCAGCAGCCAAGAGAACAGGAGTAATGAAAAACTGTTTTTT.

This clone was seen a few times. The V call is TRBV7-3, the J call TRBJ2-5, with 8 positions matching TRBD2. Trimming cost V 0 bases and J 7 bases; bases outside gene matches: 4. Looked up from germline, CDR1 is SGHTA and CDR2 is FQGTGA. This CDR3 contains 14 residues. DNA of the CDR3: TGTGCCAGCAGCTTAACAGCGGGAGTTGGGACCCAGTACTTC. Its protein product is CASSLTAGVGTQYF.

This clone has only one observation. The chain couples TRBV5-4 to TRBJ2-5, with D perhaps matching TRBD1 (6 bases). Germline loops: CDR1 SGHNT, CDR2 YYREEE (reference sequence). The germline V and J ends were trimmed by 4 bases and 2 bases, with 9 bases remaining between them. The CDR3 runs 13 residues. The CDR3 nucleotides read TGTGCCAGCAGCCCGACAGGACAAGAGACCCAGTACTTC. Translated, it gives CASSPTGQETQYF. Full variable domain (outside the CDR3, taken from reference TRBV5-4 and TRBJ2-5): ETGVTQSPTHLIKTRGQQVTLRCSSQSGHNTVSWYQQALGQGPQFIFQYYREEENGRGNFPPRFSGLQFPNYSSELNVNALELDDSALYLCASSPTGQETQYFGPGTRLLVL.

V usage is TRBV2 and J usage is TRBJ1-2; 8 bases are shared with TRBD1. V lost 7 bases and J lost 6; bases outside the gene matches: 13. This CDR3 has 15 residues. Germline CDR1 and CDR2: SNHLY and FYNNEI. CDR3 protein: CASNEIGDRWNGYTF. The CDR3 coding sequence is TGTGCCAGCAACGAAATCGGGGACAGGTGGAATGGCTACACCTTC.

The chain couples TRBV25-1 to TRBJ1-4; D unclear. This CDR3 is 14 amino acids long. Per germline, CDR1 MGHDK and CDR2 SYGVNS. Trimming took 3 bases from V and 7 from J, leaving 12 bases between them. In nucleotides, the CDR3 is TGTGCCAGCAGTGACGAGGCCCCGGGTGAAAAACTGTTTTTT. As protein: CASSDEAPGEKLFF.

V is TRBV27 and J is TRBJ1-1; D is undetermined. Trimming cost V 0 bases and J 4 bases, with 12 bases left between them. The germline CDR1 and CDR2 sequences are MNHEY and SMNVEV (reference sequence). CDR3 length: 15 amino acids. The CDR3 spells CASSLSHGSVTEAFF. CDR3 coding DNA: TGTGCCAGCAGTTTATCGCACGGGTCTGTCACTGAAGCTTTCTTT.

This chain connects TRBV28 to TRBJ1-2; the D gene is possibly TRBD1 (6 bases). The CDR3 runs to 14 residues. Trimming shortened V by 5 bases and J by 5 bases, and 15 bases separated the two germline ends. Germline V gene sequence: CDR1 MDHEN, CDR2 SYDVKM. The DNA for the CDR3 is TGTGCCAGCAGTAATCCGGGACAAGTATATGGCTACACCTTC. This codes for CASSNPGQVYGYTF.

V gene TRBV27 combines with J gene TRBJ1-3; TRBD1 might be the D (6 bases). Germline CDR1 MNHEY, CDR2 SMNVEV (reference sequence). V lost 3 bases and J lost 4, with 13 bases in between. The CDR3 contains 15 residues. The CDR3: CASSFIGGSGNTIYF. CDR3 sequence (DNA): TGTGCCAGCAGTTTCATAGGGGGTTCAGGAAACACCATATATTTT.

Only one count was recorded for this clone. The chain employs TRBV2 and TRBJ1-2; D perhaps matches TRBD1 (6 bases). The CDR3 is 16 residues long. The germline V and J ends were trimmed by 5 bases and 0 bases, with 16 bases remaining between them. Germline-derived CDR1 and CDR2 are SNHLY and FYNNEI. This chain's CDR3 is CASSKRGGATNYGYTF. DNA for the CDR3: TGTGCCAGCAGTAAACGAGGGGGGGCAACTAACTATGGCTACACCTTC.

The chain has TRBV4-3 and TRBJ1-1; D remains unclear. The CDR3 totals 14 residues. Deletions cut 5 bases from V and 0 bases from J, with 10 bases between. Germline-derived CDR1 and CDR2 are LGHNA and YSLEER. CDR3 protein: CASSAGYMNTEAFF. The CDR3 nucleotides are TGCGCCAGCAGCGCCGGGTACATGAACACTGAAGCTTTCTTT.

The chain couples TRBV9 to TRBJ1-1; D is perhaps TRBD1 (5 bases). Between the trimmed V and J ends, which lost 0 bases and 0 bases, there was a span of 21 bases. The CDR3 totals 19 residues. CDR1 and CDR2 (germline): SGDLS, YYNGEE. As DNA, the CDR3 is TGTGCCAGCAGCGTAGGGGGATCGGGGGGAAACCTTTTGAACACTGAAGCTTTCTTT. As protein: CASSVGGSGGNLLNTEAFF.

The chain employs TRBV19 and TRBJ2-7; TRBD2 is a possible D gene (6 bases). CDR3 size: 12 residues. Trimming took off 10 bases at V and 4 bases at J, with 14 bases between the two ends. In germline, CDR1 is LNHDA, CDR2 SQIVND (reference sequence). The CDR3 sequence is CATSGTVYEQYF. The CDR3 DNA follows: TGTGCCACCTCGGGGACTGTATACGAGCAGTACTTC.

The V gene is TRBV28, the J gene TRBJ2-7; TRBD2 aligns across 7 bases. Germline V gene lookup returns CDR1 MDHEN and CDR2 SYDVKM. The V segment lost 6 bases and the J segment 3 bases; nucleotides outside the gene matches: 11. The length of the CDR3 is 15 residues. This CDR3 is CASRNPPGGSYEQYF. For the CDR3, the DNA is TGTGCCAGCAGAAACCCGCCCGGGGGGAGCTACGAGCAGTACTTC.

This chain uses TRBV30 with TRBJ1-6, with TRBD1 as a possible D gene (5 bases). Germline CDR1 and CDR2: GTSNPN and SVGIG (reference sequence). The CDR3 is made up of 14 amino acids. The CDR3 bases are TGTGCGGAGGGGAGTCCGACCTATAATTCACCCCTCCACTTT. Its translation: CAEGSPTYNSPLHF.

The chain links TRBV5-1 to TRBJ2-3, with TRBD2 as a possible D gene (6 bases). Trimming left V 4 bases short and J 3 bases short, with 18 bases between. The CDR3 loop spans 16 amino acids. Germline V gene data show CDR1 as SGHRS and CDR2 as YFSETQ. The CDR3 region is CASSPATSIGTDTQYF. Here the CDR3 DNA reads TGCGCCAGCAGCCCGGCGACTAGTATAGGAACAGATACGCAGTATTTT.

The table lists this clone with a count of one. J is TRBJ1-1 and V is TRBV28, with D possibly TRBD1 on 6 matching bases. With 6 bases removed from V and 5 bases from J, the gap between germline ends came to 13 bases. Germline lookup yields CDR1 MDHEN and CDR2 SYDVKM. The CDR3 is 13 residues long. Here the CDR3 DNA reads TGTGCCAGCAGGAAACAGGGAATAACTGAAGCTTTCTTT. This gives the protein CASRKQGITEAFF.

The chain recombines TRBV12-3 or TRBV12-4 with TRBJ1-1; perhaps TRBD1 as D (5 bases). V was shortened by 2 bases and J by 10 bases, with 14 bases between the two germline ends. The CDR3 consists of 13 residues. The DNA of the CDR3 is TGTGCCAGCAGTTTAAAGCAGGGTGTATCAGCTTTCTTT. Translated: CASSLKQGVSAFF.

This clone showed up just a few times. The rearrangement uses TRBV5-5 and TRBJ2-3, with TRBD2 matching 13 bases. V was clipped by 0 bases and J by 7 bases; unmatched bases: 5. The CDR3 has 16 residues. Germline-derived CDR1 and CDR2 are SGHKS and YYEKEE (reference sequence). The CDR3, as DNA: TGTGCCAGCAGCTTGGTCGGACTAGCGGGAGAGAATACGCAGTATTTT. Its translation: CASSLVGLAGENTQYF.

The chain couples TRBV5-4 to TRBJ2-1, with a tentative D call TRBD2 (6 bases). The germline V gene has CDR1 SGHNT and CDR2 YYREEE (reference sequence). Trimming removed 0 bases at V and 0 bases at J, with 7 bases between. This CDR3 region has 15 residues. CDR3 sequence (DNA): TGTGCCAGCAGCTTGGAGACTAGCTCCTACAATGAGCAGTTCTTC. Translated: CASSLETSSYNEQFF.